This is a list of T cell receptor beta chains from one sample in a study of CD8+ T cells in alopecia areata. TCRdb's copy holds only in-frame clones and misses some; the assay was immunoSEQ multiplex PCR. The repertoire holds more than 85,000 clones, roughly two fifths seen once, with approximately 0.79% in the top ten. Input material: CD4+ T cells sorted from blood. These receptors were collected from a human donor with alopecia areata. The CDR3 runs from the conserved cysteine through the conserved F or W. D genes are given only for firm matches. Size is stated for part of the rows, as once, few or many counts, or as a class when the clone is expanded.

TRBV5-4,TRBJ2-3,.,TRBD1,CASSLRGQAYDTQYF,TGTGCCAGCAGCTTGAGAGGACAGGCTTATGATACGCAGTATTTT
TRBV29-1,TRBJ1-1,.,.,CSALREGIPEAFF,TGCAGCGCCCTCAGGGAGGGGATCCCTGAAGCTTTCTTT
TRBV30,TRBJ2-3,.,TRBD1,CAWSAAGQGADTQYF,TGTGCCTGGAGTGCGGCGGGACAGGGGGCAGATACGCAGTATTTT
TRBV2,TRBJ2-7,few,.,CASTKGLLLVDEQYF,TGTGCCAGCACTAAGGGACTGCTCTTGGTGGACGAGCAGTACTTC
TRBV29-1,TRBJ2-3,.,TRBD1,CSGTQGADTQYF,TGCAGCGGCACACAGGGGGCAGATACGCAGTATTTT
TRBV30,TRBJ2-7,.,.,CAWSEGGATEQYF,TGTGCCTGGAGTGAAGGGGGGGCCACCGAGCAGTACTTC
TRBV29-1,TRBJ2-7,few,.,CSVQTATYEQYF,TGCAGCGTTCAGACAGCAACCTACGAGCAGTACTTC
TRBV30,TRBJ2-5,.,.,CAWSVGVWETQYF,TGTGCCTGGAGTGTAGGGGTCTGGGAGACCCAGTACTTC
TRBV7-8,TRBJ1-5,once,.,CASSQTDSFNQPQHF,TGTGCCAGCAGCCAAACTGACAGCTTCAATCAGCCCCAGCATTTT
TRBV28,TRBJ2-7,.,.,CASGRGGSYEQYF,TGTGCCAGCGGACGTGGGGGCTCCTACGAGCAGTACTTC
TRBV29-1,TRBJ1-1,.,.,CSATTAMNTEAFF,TGCAGCGCCACGACAGCAATGAACACTGAAGCTTTCTTT
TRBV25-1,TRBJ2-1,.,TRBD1,CASSDAAGGIGEQFF,TGTGCCAGCAGTGATGCGGCAGGGGGCATCGGTGAGCAGTTCTTC
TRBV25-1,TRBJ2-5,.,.,CASSVLRTQYF,TGTGCCAGCAGTGTCCTCAGGACCCAGTACTTC
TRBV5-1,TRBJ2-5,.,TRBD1,CASSLTGAIQETQYF,TGCGCCAGCAGCTTAACAGGGGCCATTCAAGAGACCCAGTACTTC
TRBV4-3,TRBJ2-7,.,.,CASSSPGREQYF,TGCGCCAGCAGCTCCCCAGGGCGAGAGCAGTACTTC
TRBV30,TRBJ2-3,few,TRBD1,CAWRRQGQGTDTQYF,TGTGCCTGGAGGAGACAGGGGCAGGGTACAGATACGCAGTATTTT
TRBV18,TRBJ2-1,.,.,CASSPGDWQFF,TGTGCCAGCTCACCAGGAGACTGGCAGTTCTTC
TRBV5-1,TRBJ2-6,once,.,CASSFGPRGAGANVLTF,TGCGCCAGCAGCTTCGGACCCAGGGGTGCTGGGGCCAACGTCCTGACTTTC
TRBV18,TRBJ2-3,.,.,CASSPTSDTQYF,TGTGCCAGCTCACCAACCTCAGATACGCAGTATTTT
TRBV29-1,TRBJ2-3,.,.,CSVGQRLTDTQYF,TGCAGCGTTGGACAGAGACTCACAGATACGCAGTATTTT
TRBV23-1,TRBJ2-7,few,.,CASSQEQGPGYEQYF,TGCGCCAGCAGTCAGGAACAGGGCCCCGGCTACGAGCAGTACTTC
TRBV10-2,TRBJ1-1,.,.,CASSDNRNGNTEAFF,TGCGCCAGCAGTGACAACAGGAATGGGAACACTGAAGCTTTCTTT
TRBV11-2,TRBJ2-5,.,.,CASSLTSHYQTQYF,TGTGCCAGCAGCCTAACGAGTCATTACCAGACCCAGTACTTC
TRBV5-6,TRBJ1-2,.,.,CASSFNRAYGYTF,TGTGCCAGCAGCTTCAACAGGGCCTATGGCTACACCTTC
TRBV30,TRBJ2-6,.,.,CAGGGQLSGANVLTF,TGTGCCGGAGGGGGACAGCTCTCTGGGGCCAACGTCCTGACTTTC
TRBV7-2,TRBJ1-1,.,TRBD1,CASSSRIQGRDRGTEAFF,TGTGCCAGCAGCTCCAGAATACAGGGGAGGGACCGCGGCACTGAAGCTTTCTTT
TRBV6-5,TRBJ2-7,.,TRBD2,CASRRSGVSSYEQYF,TGTGCCAGCAGACGGAGCGGGGTGAGCTCCTACGAGCAGTACTTC
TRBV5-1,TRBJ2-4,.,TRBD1,CASSLYLDRGENIQYF,TGCGCCAGCAGCTTGTATCTGGACAGGGGAGAAAACATTCAGTACTTC
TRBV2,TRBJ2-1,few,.,CASSEARGSYNEQFF,TGTGCCAGCAGTGAGGCCCGAGGAAGTTACAATGAGCAGTTCTTC
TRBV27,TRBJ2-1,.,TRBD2,CASSSALAGVYNEQFF,TGTGCCAGCAGTTCCGCGTTAGCGGGAGTATACAATGAGCAGTTCTTC
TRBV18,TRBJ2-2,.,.,CASSPRDSPTGELFF,TGTGCCAGCTCACCGAGGGACTCCCCCACCGGGGAGCTGTTTTTT
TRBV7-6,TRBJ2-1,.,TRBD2,CASTRLAGEGNNEQFF,TGTGCCAGCACCCGACTAGCGGGAGAGGGAAACAATGAGCAGTTCTTC
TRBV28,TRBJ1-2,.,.,CASSFLRNGYTF,TGTGCCAGCAGTTTTCTTCGGAATGGCTACACCTTC
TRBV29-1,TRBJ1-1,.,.,CSVPEPETTYTEAFF,TGCAGCGTCCCTGAGCCTGAAACGACTTACACTGAAGCTTTCTTT
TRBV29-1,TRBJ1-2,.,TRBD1,CSSRDRGIGYTF,TGCAGCTCAAGGGACAGGGGAATTGGCTACACCTTC
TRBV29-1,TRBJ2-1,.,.,CSVQGVAYNEQFF,TGCAGCGTTCAAGGGGTCGCGTACAATGAGCAGTTCTTC
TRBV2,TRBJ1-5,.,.,CASIQGVNQPQHF,TGTGCCAGTATACAGGGAGTCAATCAGCCCCAGCATTTT
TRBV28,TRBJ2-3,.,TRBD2,CASSYIGLAGVDTQYF,TGTGCCAGCAGTTACATCGGACTAGCGGGAGTGGATACGCAGTATTTT
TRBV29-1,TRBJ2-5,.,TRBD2,CSVLSGGARETQYF,TGCAGCGTTCTCAGCGGGGGGGCCCGTGAGACCCAGTACTTC
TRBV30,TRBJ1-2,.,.,CACQGWSEGYTF,TGTGCCTGTCAGGGATGGTCGGAGGGCTACACCTTC
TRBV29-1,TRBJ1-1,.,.,CSVERRMNTEAFF,TGCAGCGTTGAAAGACGGATGAACACTGAAGCTTTCTTT
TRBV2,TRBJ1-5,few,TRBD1,CASSGTGGQPQHF,TGTGCCAGCAGCGGGACAGGGGGTCAGCCCCAGCATTTT
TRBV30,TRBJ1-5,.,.,CAWSVTRNQPQHF,TGTGCCTGGAGTGTTACCCGGAATCAGCCCCAGCATTTT
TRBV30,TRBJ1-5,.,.,CAWSVDPTGQPQHF,TGTGCCTGGAGTGTAGACCCAACCGGTCAGCCCCAGCATTTT
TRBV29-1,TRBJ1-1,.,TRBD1,CSVWDRAGGEAFF,TGCAGCGTTTGGGACAGGGCTGGAGGTGAAGCTTTCTTT
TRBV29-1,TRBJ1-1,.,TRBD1,CSARQGNTEAFF,TGCAGCGCCCGACAGGGGAACACTGAAGCTTTCTTT
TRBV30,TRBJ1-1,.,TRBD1,CATHPGTGGPVTEAFF,TGTGCCACCCACCCCGGGACAGGGGGCCCGGTCACTGAAGCTTTCTTT
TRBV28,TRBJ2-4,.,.,CASSLSSKNIQYF,TGTGCCAGCAGTTTATCGTCAAAAAACATTCAGTACTTC
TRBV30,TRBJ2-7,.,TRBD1,CAWSGGTGLSYEQYF,TGTGCCTGGAGTGGAGGGACAGGACTCTCCTACGAGCAGTACTTC
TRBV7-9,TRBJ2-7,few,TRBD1,CASSPSPGTGGEKSYEQYF,TGTGCCAGCAGCCCATCCCCCGGGACAGGGGGAGAGAAGTCCTACGAGCAGTACTTC
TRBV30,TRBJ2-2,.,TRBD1,CAWRQGPGELFF,TGTGCCTGGAGACAGGGGCCCGGGGAGCTGTTTTTT
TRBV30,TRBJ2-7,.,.,CAWSLGLNVQYF,TGTGCCTGGAGCCTTGGACTCAACGTGCAGTACTTC
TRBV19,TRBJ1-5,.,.,CANPKQVQPQHF,TGTGCCAACCCGAAGCAAGTTCAGCCCCAGCATTTT